A selection of T cell receptor beta chains follows, all from one sample in a study of spatial heterogeneity in lung cancer. TCRdb processed the 5' RACE reads anew with MiXCR; each CDR3 protein has one entry. Of 15,000 or so distinct CDR3 sequences in the sample, 9.5% to 14% are singletons; the top ten hold roughly a third. The sequenced sample was PBMCs, obtained at surgery. These TCRs come from a female donor with early-stage non-small cell lung cancer. Both conserved end residues are trimmed from each CDR3. Not all rows give a size; the values are once, few, many and, for expanded clones, a class.

len,v_gene,abundance,CDR3aa
13,TRBV5-1,.,ASSVRGQSTDTQY
12,TRBV7-9,medium-sized,ASSLRSSWDEQF
13,TRBV6-5,many,ASSYSGGPYNEQF
12,TRBV28,few,ASSLAGSTDTQY
11,TRBV5-1,.,ASSMILRSTQY
11,TRBV13,many,ASSSLRTPQAF
13,TRBV28,few,ASSFLRPTNSPLH
10,TRBV14,few,ASSQNVRKQY
11,TRBV7-2,many,ASSSTGPYEQY
13,TRBV12-3/TRBV12-4,many,ASSPTGGQISGAF
12,TRBV7-9,medium-sized,ATTYQRGPYEQY
13,TRBV4-1,many,ASSQPGTANEKLF
12,TRBV19,many,ASSRGTASYEQY
9,TRBV5-1,many,ASSDLDTQY
10,TRBV29-1,once,SATARAGEAF
11,TRBV25-1,many,ASNDRVGTEAF
14,TRBV3-1,.,ASSQRGGGSGNTIY
14,TRBV28,medium-sized,ASSARGVGGNYDYT
8,TRBV7-3,many,ASTQYPLH
13,TRBV5-1,.,ASSLQTATNEKLF
11,TRBV30,many,ALRGGLGQPQH
10,TRBV6-1,many,ASGRGGYGYT
14,TRBV20-1,many,SANPINTGAKNIQY
14,TRBV11-2,.,ASSPKRGGLGGEQF
13,TRBV10-2,few,ASSESARGPHEQY
18,TRBV14,medium-sized,ASSQAPTDGSRLAKNIQY
9,TRBV11-2,many,ASSPGGEQY
12,TRBV11-2,many,ASSLGTGSYEQY
13,TRBV15,.,ATSGGTQANQPQH
12,TRBV11-2,medium-sized,ASSLLARRDEQF
12,TRBV2,few,ASRTGTSDHEQY
14,TRBV12-3/TRBV12-4,.,ASSLRAATGSEKLF
14,TRBV6-5,many,ASSYSAGTGGETQY
12,TRBV19,.,ASSIATAISPLH
14,TRBV28,.,ASSPATLPGANVLT
11,TRBV6-5,many,ASSRTGAGGYT
18,TRBV28,.,ASRTPLAGGRAYSNQPQH
12,TRBV6-5,few,ASSRLGVSYEQY
17,TRBV5-1,many,ASSPGRSSGRSGTDTQY
18,TRBV11-2,.,ASSPRSGEGRSSYNSPLH
12,TRBV19,many,ASSRRQGGTEAF
12,TRBV3-1,.,ASSLGQGAGELF
12,TRBV12-3/TRBV12-4,.,ASSLAGGGEKLF
11,TRBV20-1,medium-sized,SAQTGGAQPQH
11,TRBV28,.,ASSSAEGNGFT
9,TRBV11-2,many,ASSFSYVAY
12,TRBV28,many,ASSLVRGNTEAF
13,TRBV7-8,once,ASSGRTGGNSPLH
12,TRBV18,many,ASSRHRNTDTQY
11,TRBV12-3/TRBV12-4,many,AIPQSNTGELF
12,TRBV12-3/TRBV12-4,few,ASSLWGSENTIY
12,TRBV7-4,few,ASSTCRPAYGYT
11,TRBV3-1,many,ASSRARQETQY
10,TRBV28,medium-sized,ASSPRAGWAF
13,TRBV12-3/TRBV12-4,many,ASSFLEQGKETQY
15,TRBV30,few,AWISSHWGQFNSPLH